Given below is one T cell receptor (beta chain) in context. The source of the sample is a study of cytomegalovirus exposure and HLA in healthy donors. Study context: Per a later analysis, the 550 to 850 first-cohort and 120 validation repertoires shared one platform.

Libraries were prepared by immunoSEQ multiplex PCR; TCRdb keeps only in-frame clonotypes and omits some of them. The repertoire has approximately 270,000 clones, 70% to 90% of them found once; the top ten carry over 0.95%. Trimming removed 1 base from V and 7 bases from J, with 19 bases in between. This CDR3 has 16 amino acids. CDR1 and CDR2 (germline): LGHNA, YSLEER. Sequencing was performed on PBMCs. V usage is TRBV4-3 and J usage is TRBJ1-2; perhaps TRBD1 as D (5 bases). This clonotype was sampled from a young woman in good health and CMV-seronegative. In DNA, the CDR3 is TGCGCCAGCAGCCAAGGGCAGGGAGGGGCTCTACTTGGCTACACCTTC. Translating gives CASSQGQGGALLGYTF.